What follows are 21 T cell receptor beta chains derived from one specimen sequenced in a study of CD8+CD57+ T cells in acquired aplastic anemia. Profiles of TCR beta VDJ and CDR3 were generated from a genomic DNA template. TCRdb itself ran the reads through MiXCR, one entry per CDR3 protein. The sample yields some 170,000 distinct CDR3 sequences, 40% to 50% seen once. Before being chosen for sequencing, patients had shown CD8+CD57+ cell expansion by flow cytometry. Sequencing was performed on sorted CD4+, CD8+, or CD8+CD57+ T cells (not recorded which) from PBMCs. The receptor source for this set is a human donor with aplastic anemia.

The V call is TRBV20-1, the J call TRBJ1-1; D unresolved. This CDR3 has 14 residues. Germline V gene sequence: CDR1 DFQATT, CDR2 SNEGSKA (reference sequence). Trimming removed 0 bases from V and 5 bases from J, with 13 bases in between. This CDR3 is CSARDRRVETEAFF. DNA for the CDR3: TGCAGTGCTAGAGACAGGAGGGTAGAGACTGAAGCTTTCTTT.

This clonotype has ten or more counts. The V and J genes are TRBV5-1 and TRBJ1-1, with D possibly matching TRBD1 (5 bases). This CDR3 is 17 amino acids long. Trimming shortened V by 4 bases and J by 4 bases, and 23 bases separated the two germline ends. Germline V gene sequence: CDR1 SGHRS, CDR2 YFSETQ. The CDR3 spells CASSTTAWGVGGTEAFF. The CDR3 coding sequence is TGCGCCAGCAGCACGACAGCTTGGGGGGTCGGGGGCACTGAAGCTTTCTTT.

The chain links TRBV7-2 to TRBJ2-5; D is unclear. The CDR3 length is 13 residues. V shed 5 bases and J shed 1 base, with 8 bases lying between them. Germline assignment: CDR1 SGHTA and CDR2 FQGNSA. Here the CDR3 DNA reads TGTGCCAGCAGCGTAGGCTCCCAAGAGACCCAGTACTTC. This codes for CASSVGSQETQYF.

The chain has TRBV7-6 and TRBJ2-1, with a weak D call TRBD1 (5 bases). This CDR3 spans 12 amino acids. Deletions cut 3 bases from V and 8 bases from J, with 8 bases between. Germline V gives CDR1 SGHVS, CDR2 FNYEAQ. CDR3 coding DNA: TGTGCCAGCAGCTTTCAGGGTTATGAGCAGTTCTTC. This translates into CASSFQGYEQFF.

This clonotype was detected ten times or more. This sequence joins TRBV5-6 and TRBJ1-2, with 9 bases lining up with TRBD1. Germline trimming cut 0 bases from V and 8 bases from J; bases unmatched to any gene: 2. Germline V CDR1 and CDR2: SGHDT, YYEEEE. The CDR3 totals 13 residues. Here the CDR3 DNA reads TGTGCCAGCAGCTTGGCACAGGGGGCCGGCTACACCTTC. It specifies CASSLAQGAGYTF.

This clonotype was seen ten or more times. The rearrangement uses TRBV7-8 and TRBJ2-5; 12 bases align to TRBD2. The germline CDR1 and CDR2 sequences are SGHVS and FQNEAQ. After removal of 5 bases from V and 5 bases from J, the junction contained 9 bases not matched to a gene. There are 16 residues in the CDR3. CDR3 DNA: TGTGCCAGCAGCAGACTAGCGGGGGCGGGGAGGGAGACCCAGTACTTC. The encoded protein is CASSRLAGAGRETQYF. The full variable domain, rest sourced from reference TRBV7-8 and TRBJ2-5, is GAGVSQSPRYKVAKRGQDVALRCDPISGHVSLFWYQQALGQGPEFLTYFQNEAQLDKSGLPSDRFFAERPEGSVSTLKIQRTQQEDSAVYLCASSRLAGAGRETQYFGPGTRLLVL.

In the case of this clonotype: A much larger clonotype is one base distant, so this may be a read error. The CDR3 end shows no conserved phenylalanine or tryptophan, and so a read error is likely. The chain is built from TRBV20-1 and TRBJ2-3, with D tentatively TRBD2 (6 bases). CDR3 length: 14 residues. CDR1 is DFQATT and CDR2 is SNEGSKA in the germline V gene (reference sequence). The germline V and J ends were trimmed by 5 bases and 2 bases, with 14 bases remaining between them. The DNA of the CDR3 is TGCAGTGCTGGTGGAGGCGGGGCCACAGATACGCAGTATTCT. This encodes CSAGGGGATDTQYS.

The J gene is TRBJ1-5, the V gene TRBV19; maybe TRBD1 (5 bases). The CDR3 has 16 residues. Germline CDR1 LNHDA, CDR2 SQIVND (reference sequence). Trimming pared 7 bases from V and 0 bases from J, leaving 16 bases between. The CDR3 DNA reads as TGTGCCAGTAACACCGGGACCTATAATAGCAATCAGCCCCAGCATTTT. Amino acids: CASNTGTYNSNQPQHF.

The chain couples TRBV3-1 to TRBJ2-2; possible D gene TRBD2, 6 bases. The CDR3 contains 14 residues. The V and J ends lost 3 bases and 7 bases respectively, with 12 bases between them. Per germline, CDR1 LGHDT and CDR2 YNNKEL (reference sequence). The CDR3 DNA is TGTGCCAGCAGCCACTGGGACTTCAGCGGGGAGCTGTTTTTT. Translation: CASSHWDFSGELFF.

CDR3 sequence (DNA): TGTGCCAGCAGCTCAAGGGACAGCCTCACCACAGATACGCAGTATTTT. Translation: CASSSRDSLTTDTQYF. This rearrangement joins TRBV11-2 to TRBJ2-3; 7 positions agree with TRBD1. CDR3 size: 16 residues. V gave up 4 bases and J gave up 2 bases; unmatched junction bases: 9. Germline V gives CDR1 SGHAT, CDR2 FQNNGV.

The chain employs TRBV20-1 and TRBJ2-7, with TRBD2 as a possible D gene (6 bases). The CDR3 totals 12 residues. Germline CDR1 DFQATT, CDR2 SNEGSKA (reference sequence). CDR3 region: CIVGAEGYEQYF. In DNA, the CDR3 is TGCATCGTGGGAGCGGAGGGATACGAGCAGTACTTC.

The chain uses TRBV15 and TRBJ1-2; maybe TRBD1 (6 bases). This CDR3 is built from 14 residues. Per the germline V gene, CDR1 is LNHNV and CDR2 is YYDKDF (reference sequence). The V and J ends lost 1 base and 2 bases respectively, with 8 bases between them. The CDR3 is CATSRGGTNYGYTF. The CDR3 DNA is TGTGCCACCAGCAGAGGGGGGACAAACTATGGCTACACCTTC.

Ten or more counts support this clonotype. The chain joins TRBV5-1 to TRBJ2-2, with TRBD1 as a possible D gene (6 bases). CDR1 and CDR2 from the germline V gene are SGHRS and YFSETQ. The CDR3 runs 14 residues. Trimming pared 5 bases from V and 4 bases from J, leaving 12 bases between. CDR3 bases: TGCGCCAGCAGGAGGCAGGGGAGCACCGGGGAGCTGTTTTTT. Its protein product is CASRRQGSTGELFF.

In this sample, this clonotype turned up many times. V is TRBV29-1 and J is TRBJ1-1, with D unclear. Germline V lookup: CDR1 SQVTM, CDR2 ANQGSEA. Trimming took off 8 bases at V and 5 bases at J, with 15 bases between the two ends. The CDR3 consists of 12 residues. CDR3 amino acids: CSIGFWGTEAFF. The CDR3 DNA sequence: TGCAGCATTGGTTTTTGGGGTACTGAAGCTTTCTTT.

As regards this clonotype: This could be a read error, since a much larger clone is one nucleotide away. The chain has TRBV5-1 and TRBJ1-2; TRBD1 might be the D (5 bases). The CDR3 spans 15 residues. Germline CDR1 SGHRS, CDR2 YFSETQ. V lost 0 bases to trimming and J lost 0 bases, with 9 bases between them. The CDR3 DNA is TGCGCCAGCAGCTTGGAGGGGATAGCTAACTATGGCTACACCTTC. Translating gives CASSLEGIANYGYTF.

This clonotype showed up many times. The chain couples TRBV29-1 to TRBJ1-1; no reliable D call. Looked up from germline, CDR1 is SQVTM and CDR2 is ANQGSEA. The CDR3 runs 12 residues. V lost 7 bases to trimming and J lost 5 bases, with 14 bases between them. The CDR3 coding sequence is TGCAGCGGGGCACCCTTTGGGACTGAAGCTTTCTTT. The encoded protein is CSGAPFGTEAFF.

The sample holds many counts of this clonotype. V and J are TRBV11-1 and TRBJ2-7; TRBD2 might be the D (6 bases). There are 14 residues in the CDR3. Trimming took off 5 bases at V and 2 bases at J, with 13 bases between the two ends. The germline V gene has CDR1 SGHAT and CDR2 FQDESV (reference sequence). The CDR3 DNA is TGTGCCAGCAGCCCGGTGGGGGGTCCCTACGAGCAGTACTTC. Translated, it gives CASSPVGGPYEQYF.

The rearrangement links TRBV19 to TRBJ1-6; no definite D call. The germline V gene has CDR1 LNHDA and CDR2 SQIVND (reference sequence). The ends were cut back, 3 bases at V and 6 bases at J, with 9 bases in the middle. The CDR3 contains 14 residues. The CDR3 sequence: CASSMGNFNSPLHF. DNA of the CDR3: TGTGCCAGTAGTATGGGGAATTTTAATTCACCCCTCCACTTT. The whole variable domain, remainder taken from reference TRBV19 and TRBJ1-6, is DGGITQSPKYLFRKEGQNVTLSCEQNLNHDAMYWYRQDPGQGLRLIYYSQIVNDFQKGDIAEGYSVSREKKESFPLTVTSAQKNPTAFYLCASSMGNFNSPLHFGNGTRLTVT.

This rearrangement joins TRBV9 to TRBJ2-3; D uncertain. This CDR3 is 15 amino acids long. Deletions cut 3 bases from V and 0 bases from J, with 11 bases between. The germline gives CDR1 SGDLS, CDR2 YYNGEE. DNA of the CDR3: TGTGCCAGCAGCGAACAACCCACAAGCACAGATACGCAGTATTTT. Protein: CASSEQPTSTDTQYF.

This chain uses TRBV5-5 with TRBJ2-5; D may be TRBD1 or TRBD2 (5 bases each). Trimming left V 5 bases short and J 9 bases short, with 20 bases between. The CDR3 runs 14 residues. Germline V gives CDR1 SGHKS, CDR2 YYEKEE (reference sequence). The CDR3 coding sequence is TGTGCCAGCAGTCCGGGGACGGACGGAGTGGCCCAGTACTTC. It is translated as CASSPGTDGVAQYF.

This clonotype was seen a few times. A read error may account for a junction end that differs from germline. CDR3 region: CASSQDRDEQYF. The CDR3 coding sequence is TGCGCCAGCAGCCAAGACAGGGACGAGCAGTACTTC. The V and J genes are TRBV7-9 and TRBJ2-7; 7 bases line up with TRBD1. The V gene's germline CDR1 is SEHNR and CDR2 FQNEAQ (reference sequence). The CDR3 consists of 12 residues.